This TCR beta chain was recorded in a study of blood T cell repertoires in COVID-19. Study as a whole: Sites in the United States, Italy and Spain provided acute and convalescent COVID-19 samples. PBMCs, B-cell-depleted T cells, or T cells provided the cDNA or gDNA that made up the material.

In the authors' methods: Quantification of nucleated cells was approximated via reference gene primer amplification. The data were produced by immunoSEQ multiplex PCR, yet TCRdb's version contains in-frame clones alone and is incomplete. V, J and clone size are taken as reported in that table, and D and trimming were inferred from the DNA itself. Among a few hundred thousand clones listed, about nine tenths were seen once. V dropped 5 bases and J dropped 5 bases, with 19 bases sitting between them. The CDR3 is 15 residues long. Germline V gene data show CDR1 as LGHNT and CDR2 as FRNRAP. This clone came up once. Seattle patients were enrolled while actively infected and followed longitudinally.

The chain employs TRBV12-5 and TRBJ2-7, with a tentative D call TRBD2 (7 bases). Sequencing was carried out using peripheral blood. This receptor was identified in a woman aged 25 to 39 with COVID-19, enrolled during active disease. The CDR3 sequence: CASGLGAGVRHEQYF. In nucleotides, the CDR3 is TGTGCTAGTGGTCTGGGGGCGGGAGTGCGGCACGAGCAGTACTTC.